This T cell receptor beta chain was sequenced in a study of PD-1 blockade in classical Hodgkin lymphoma. Study outcomes and limitations: Those starting nivolumab under 1 year post-ASCT were excluded. The CD4+ diversity rise by C4D1 was clearest in complete responders.

Some clones are missing from TCRdb's copy, which holds only in-frame ones; the method was immunoSEQ multiplex PCR. Of about 6,400 clones detected, under 85% appear once; the ten largest clones hold about 3.6%. No patient escaped relapse after autologous stem cell transplantation, and brentuximab vedotin exposure varied. Investigators isolated CD4+ T cells from thawed PBMCs through magnetic negative selection. Complete response, partial response or progressive disease constituted the best responses recorded. The CDR3 is 14 amino acids. CDR1 KGHSH and CDR2 LQKENI come from the germline V gene. Trimming stripped 6 bases from V and 2 bases from J, with 11 bases between. This clone has a single count. Its antigen is unidentified.

The source is a human donor with classical Hodgkin lymphoma. The specimen was CD4+ T cells from blood, collected at baseline. The V and J genes are TRBV18 and TRBJ1-3, with a possible D match to TRBD1 (5 bases). As DNA, the CDR3 is TGTGCCAGCTCCCCAGGGAGCGCTGGAAACACCATATATTTT. Translated, it gives CASSPGSAGNTIYF.